This T cell receptor (beta chain) was profiled in a study of blood T cell repertoires in COVID-19 (TCRdb year 2020). In the study overall: The collaborator samples originated in the United States, Italy and Spain and spanned the acute and convalescent phases of COVID-19. The prospective study material was composed of cDNA or gDNA derived from T cells, B-cell-depleted T cells, or PBMCs. Subjects who had been exposed to COVID-19, were actively infected with it, or had recovered from it provided the deeply sampled blood TCRbeta repertoires that made up the dataset. A freely available public database, intended as a resource for researchers studying the immune response to SARS-CoV-2, is where the repertoires were released. The samples were drawn from two sources: the first 160 participants of the ongoing ImmuneRACE study, and 1,254 subjects contributed by 6 global collaborators. Nearly every sample came with metadata listing a de-identified subject ID, COVID-19 status, age in years and sex. Where available, HLA class I and class II types were taken from metadata supplied by the sample provider and were not determined by assay-based typing.

The research as a whole found: Clinical and demographic metadata were provided uncurated, with the amount varying by source and participant.

Whole blood was collected in K2EDTA tubes by collaborating institutions according to the institutions' own protocols. Collaborator samples were shipped for TCRbeta analysis as frozen whole blood, isolated PBMCs, or DNA extracted from either sample type. To note about this clone: Its cognate antigen has yet to be identified. Nothing much larger sits one base from this clone, and base qualities are not available. The same CDR3 can be traced to other DNA sequences in this sample.

The V end gives up 5 bases and the J end 4 bases, leaving 17 bases in the junction not matched to a gene. Including the terminal cysteine and phenylalanine, the CDR3 comprises 18 residues. The CDR3 DNA has 54 bases and is translated from base 1. The germline V gene encodes CDR1 MNHEY and CDR2 SMNVEV (reference sequence). TCRbeta CDR3 regions were amplified from genomic DNA using the immunoSEQ Assay, a bias-controlled multiplex PCR. As for the authors' bioinformatics: The number of nucleated cells in each sample was estimated by amplification of reference gene primers within the assay. To quantify the absolute abundance of each unique TCRbeta CDR3 rearrangement, sequence reads were collapsed and filtered. For each sample, productive Simpson clonality was calculated as the square root of Simpson's diversity index across productive rearrangements. As stored in TCRdb, this immuneACCESS dataset retains in-frame rearrangements with V and J assigned. A fraction of the clones does not appear; measured against another copy, unresolved V genes explain less than half of the discrepancy, and the remainder lacks a known reason. That table furnishes V, J and clone size, whereas the DNA furnished D and trimming. The sample yields 120,000 to 150,000 clones; 80% to 90% were counted once. More than 2% of the sample comes from the top ten.

The sequence is built from TRBV27 and TRBJ1-1; the central 9 bases match TRBD1. This clonotype was sampled from a human donor with acute or convalescent COVID-19. The donor label of this sample is uncertain. The specimen was peripheral blood. The DNA is TGTGCCAGCAGTCCCCATACAGGGGGCGCATCTTTCGGCACTGAAGCTTTCTTT. This is translated as CASSPHTGGASFGTEAFF.